The sequence of this TCR beta chain was determined in a study of Ad26.COV2.S vaccination and SARS-CoV-2 variants. Measured with immunoSEQ multiplex PCR; TCRdb has only the in-frame clones, and not every one. The data show about 260,000 clones, with roughly nine tenths seen just once and 2.9% held by the top ten. Points from the study as a whole: Overall T cell responses may have been underestimated by the analyses of TCR breadth and depth. People given the vaccine had a wider spike-specific TCR breadth than placebo recipients did. Once vaccination had occurred, spike-specific CD8+ and CD4+ T cell responses reportedly showed substantial breadth.

Treatment meaning: some 20 received Ad26.COV2.S at low or high dose, single or two shots; 5 received placebo; per-sample allocation not given. Specimen acquisition occurred on day 63 following the initial vaccine or placebo injection. Remarks on this clone: The antigen is unknown.

With V trimmed by 1 base and J by 5 bases, 2 bases remained unmatched. The CDR3 is made up of 14 amino acids. In germline, CDR1 is SGHTA, CDR2 FQGNSA. The chain joins TRBV7-2 to TRBJ1-5; 7 bases line up with TRBD1. The TCR was taken from a person between 18 and 59 years old who received the Ad26.COV2.S COVID-19 vaccine or a placebo. This material consisted of peripheral blood, taken in a trial of Ad26.COV2.S vaccine versus placebo. Here the CDR3 reads CASSLDRGDQPQHF. For the CDR3, the DNA is TGTGCCAGCAGCTTAGACAGGGGTGATCAGCCCCAGCATTTT.